These 19 T cell receptor beta chains originate from one sample sequenced in a study of T cell repertoires in cytomegalovirus infection. MiXCR, run by TCRdb on the reads, gives a single entry per CDR3 protein. The sample has 75,000 to 100,000 distinct CDR3 sequences, around 49% seen once; the top ten hold over 90%. For these receptors, no antigen is known. The input for sequencing was CD8+ T cells from cultured PBMCs, taken from culture after CMV antigen stimulation. These TCRs come from a human donor in good health (CMV status not recorded). Some clones in this sample may be carry-over from other donors' samples.

The chain couples TRBV7-2 to TRBJ2-3; TRBD1 aligns across 12 bases. The V gene's germline CDR1 is SGHTA and CDR2 FQGNSA. This CDR3 contains 15 residues. The junction had 7 bases not matched to a gene; V was cut back by 7 bases and J by 5 bases. CDR3 sequence reads: CASKGDRGLGDTQYF. CDR3 sequence (DNA): TGTGCCAGCAAGGGGGACAGGGGGCTTGGAGATACGCAGTATTTT.

The chain has TRBV6-1 and TRBJ1-1, with TRBD1 identical over 7 bases. Germline V gives CDR1 MNHNS, CDR2 SASEGT. Trimming at V came to 3 bases and at J to 3 bases, leaving 7 bases not matched to a gene. This CDR3 has 15 amino acids. CDR3 sequence reads: CASSDHRGEDTEAFF. In nucleotides, the CDR3 is TGTGCCAGCAGTGACCACAGGGGCGAGGACACTGAAGCTTTCTTT.

This clonotype was recorded many times. This chain connects TRBV7-8 to TRBJ2-7; D might be TRBD1 or TRBD2, each matching 6 bases. V lost 4 bases to trimming and J lost 5 bases, with 15 bases between them. Germline V CDR1 and CDR2: SGHVS, FQNEAQ. This CDR3 has 14 amino acids. The DNA for the CDR3 is TGTGCCAGCAGCTGGGACACCGGGGGCGACGAGCAGTACTTC. Translated, it gives CASSWDTGGDEQYF. Based on the CDR3 plus reference TRBV7-8 and TRBJ2-7, the full variable domain is GAGVSQSPRYKVAKRGQDVALRCDPISGHVSLFWYQQALGQGPEFLTYFQNEAQLDKSGLPSDRFFAERPEGSVSTLKIQRTQQEDSAVYLCASSWDTGGDEQYFGPGTRLTVT.

This chain joins TRBV7-2 and TRBJ2-2, with a possible D match to TRBD1 (5 bases). The CDR3 contains 15 residues. V was shortened by 0 bases and J by 6 bases, with 11 bases between the two germline ends. Germline CDR1 SGHTA, CDR2 FQGNSA. The CDR3 loop reads CASSLALGVAGELFF. CDR3 bases: TGTGCCAGCAGCTTAGCTTTAGGGGTGGCCGGGGAGCTGTTTTTT.

V is TRBV7-9 and J is TRBJ1-5; D is unclear. The CDR3 spans 14 residues. V lost 5 bases and J 1 base, leaving 9 bases between the germline ends. In germline, CDR1 is SEHNR, CDR2 FQNEAQ (reference sequence). CDR3 in amino acids: CASSRGRSNQPQHF. CDR3 nucleotide sequence: TGTGCCAGCAGCCGAGGTCGGAGCAATCAGCCCCAGCATTTT.

This sequence joins TRBV6-1 and TRBJ2-1; TRBD2 agrees at 14 bases. CDR1 and CDR2 from the germline V gene are MNHNS and SASEGT. J lost 8 bases, V lost 6 bases, and 6 bases had no gene match. This CDR3 is built from 15 residues. The DNA of the CDR3 is TGTGCCAGCAGCCCCGGGACTAGCGGGGGCTATGAGCAGTTCTTC. This translates into CASSPGTSGGYEQFF.

This chain connects TRBV6-8 to TRBJ2-7, with D unclear. V lost 5 bases and J 2 bases, leaving 10 bases between the germline ends. Germline CDR1 reads MNHGY; CDR2 reads SAAAGT. The CDR3 is made up of 13 amino acids. The CDR3 sequence: CASSTLGPYEQYF. The CDR3 nucleotides read TGTGCCAGCAGTACCCTAGGCCCCTACGAGCAGTACTTC.

The J gene is TRBJ2-1, the V gene TRBV7-8, with D tentatively TRBD2 (6 bases). Germline V gene sequence: CDR1 SGHVS, CDR2 FQNEAQ. The CDR3 sequence is 17 residues long. Trimming removed 1 base at V and 0 bases at J, with 13 bases between. CDR3 loop: CASSLEVAVGSYNEQFF. DNA of the CDR3: TGTGCCAGCAGCTTAGAGGTAGCGGTCGGCTCCTACAATGAGCAGTTCTTC.

The J gene is TRBJ1-4, the V gene TRBV7-9; D is perhaps TRBD1 (5 bases). The CDR3 covers 16 residues. Germline CDR1 SEHNR, CDR2 FQNEAQ (reference sequence). V shed 5 bases and J shed 4 bases, with 17 bases lying between them. CDR3 in amino acids: CASSETEGPFNEKLFF. CDR3 DNA sequence: TGTGCCAGCAGCGAGACAGAAGGGCCATTTAATGAAAAACTGTTTTTT.

This clonotype has only a few counts. V usage is TRBV27 and J usage is TRBJ2-1, with D uncertain. The germline CDR1 and CDR2 sequences are MNHEY and SMNVEV (reference sequence). V gave up 2 bases and J gave up 2 bases, with 4 bases separating them. The CDR3 is 13 amino acids. DNA of the CDR3: TGTGCCAGCAGTTTAGGGACCTACAATGAGCAGTTCTTC. Translation: CASSLGTYNEQFF.

V is TRBV28 and J is TRBJ2-1; 8 nucleotides align to TRBD1. CDR1 is MDHEN and CDR2 is SYDVKM in the germline V gene. CDR3 size: 12 residues. Unmatched junction bases numbered 4, after V lost 6 bases and J lost 9 bases. CDR3 residues: CASRGQGGEQFF. CDR3 in DNA: TGTGCCAGCAGAGGACAGGGAGGTGAGCAGTTCTTC. Full variable domain (remainder filled in from reference TRBV28 and TRBJ2-1): DVKVTQSSRYLVKRTGEKVFLECVQDMDHENMFWYRQDPGLGLRLIYFSYDVKMKEKGDIPEGYSVSREKKERFSLILESASTNQTSMYLCASRGQGGEQFFGPGTRLTVL.

The sample holds many counts of this clonotype. This chain uses TRBV7-2 with TRBJ2-3, with 10 bases aligning to TRBD2. This CDR3 region has 16 residues. V was clipped by 1 base and J by 2 bases; unmatched bases: 3. CDR1 is SGHTA and CDR2 is FQGNSA in the germline V gene. CDR3 coding DNA: TGTGCCAGCAGCTTAGAAGCGGGGGGGCTCACAGATACGCAGTATTTT. Translating gives CASSLEAGGLTDTQYF.

The rearrangement joins TRBV12-3 or TRBV12-4 to TRBJ2-5; no clear D. The CDR3 length is 14 residues. V dropped 5 bases and J dropped 4 bases, with 14 bases sitting between them. CDR3 DNA: TGTGCCAGCAGTCCCGGTGGTAGCCTAGAGACCCAGTACTTC. It translates to CASSPGGSLETQYF.

This clonotype has a single count. The genes are TRBV29-1 and TRBJ2-1; TRBD1 or TRBD2 may be the D gene (5 bases each). The V end was cut by 0 bases, the J end by 4 bases, with 13 bases between. There are 15 residues in the CDR3. Germline V lookup: CDR1 SQVTM, CDR2 ANQGSEA. The CDR3 nucleotides are TGCAGCGTTGAAGATCCTGGGACGGTTTACAATGAGCAGTTCTTC. Residues: CSVEDPGTVYNEQFF.

The chain is built from TRBV6-2 or TRBV6-3 and TRBJ2-1; D is unresolved. V lost 5 bases and J 5 bases, leaving 7 bases between the germline ends. Germline CDR1 MNHEY, CDR2 SVGEGT. The CDR3 is 12 residues long. CDR3 loop: CASSEVHNEQFF. In nucleotides, the CDR3 is TGTGCCAGCAGTGAGGTGCACAATGAGCAGTTCTTC.

This clonotype appeared a few times. The V gene is TRBV20-1, the J gene TRBJ2-2, with D perhaps TRBD1 (6 bases). Trimming took off 0 bases at V and 0 bases at J, with 14 bases between the two ends. From germline, CDR1 is DFQATT and CDR2 SNEGSKA (reference sequence). CDR3 length: 17 amino acids. The CDR3 sequence: CSARDRGQLANTGELFF. CDR3 in DNA: TGCAGTGCTAGAGACCGTGGACAGCTCGCGAACACCGGGGAGCTGTTTTTT.

This clonotype was seen a few times. J is TRBJ1-5 and V is TRBV12-3 or TRBV12-4, with no clear D. CDR3 length: 12 amino acids. V lost 6 bases and J 7 bases, leaving 10 bases between the germline ends. The CDR3 region is CASRSGTQPQHF. As DNA, the CDR3 is TGTGCCAGCAGGTCGGGCACCCAGCCCCAGCATTTT.

This clonotype was seen a few times. The rearrangement links TRBV20-1 to TRBJ2-5; D is undetermined. The germline V gene encodes CDR1 DFQATT and CDR2 SNEGSKA (reference sequence). The CDR3 runs to 13 residues. Trimming removed 0 bases from V and 2 bases from J, with 7 bases in between. The CDR3 DNA reads as TGCAGTGCTAGAGAGCGAGAGCAAGAGACCCAGTACTTC. Translation gives CSAREREQETQYF.

The chain is built from TRBV6-2 or TRBV6-3 and TRBJ2-3; TRBD2 matches at 14 bases. Germline CDR1 is MNHEY and CDR2 is SVGEGT. Germline trimming cut 6 bases from V and 3 bases from J; bases unmatched to any gene: 17. The CDR3 runs 20 residues. The DNA for the CDR3 is TGTGCCAGCAGCCAGACCTTGGGACTAGCGGGAGACTCGGTGACAGATACGCAGTATTTT. Protein: CASSQTLGLAGDSVTDTQYF.